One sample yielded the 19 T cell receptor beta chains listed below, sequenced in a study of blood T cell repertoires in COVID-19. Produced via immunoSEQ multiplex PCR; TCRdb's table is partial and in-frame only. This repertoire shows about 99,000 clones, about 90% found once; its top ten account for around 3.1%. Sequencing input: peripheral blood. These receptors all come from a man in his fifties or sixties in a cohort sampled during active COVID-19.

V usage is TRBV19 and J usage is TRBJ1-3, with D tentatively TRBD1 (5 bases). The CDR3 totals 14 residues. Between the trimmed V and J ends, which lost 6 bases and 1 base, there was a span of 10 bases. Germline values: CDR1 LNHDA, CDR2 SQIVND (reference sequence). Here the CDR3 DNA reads TGTGCCAGTAGGGTTGGGGCTTCTGGAAACACCATATATTTT. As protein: CASRVGASGNTIYF. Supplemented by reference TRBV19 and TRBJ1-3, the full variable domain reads DGGITQSPKYLFRKEGQNVTLSCEQNLNHDAMYWYRQDPGQGLRLIYYSQIVNDFQKGDIAEGYSVSREKKESFPLTVTSAQKNPTAFYLCASRVGASGNTIYFGEGSWLTVV.

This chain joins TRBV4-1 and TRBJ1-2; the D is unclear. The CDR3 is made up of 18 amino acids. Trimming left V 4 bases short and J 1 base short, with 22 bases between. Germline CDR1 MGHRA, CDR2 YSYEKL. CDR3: CASSPMIPQFANNYGYTF. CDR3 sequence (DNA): TGCGCCAGCAGCCCCATGATACCACAGTTCGCAAATAACTATGGCTACACCTTC.

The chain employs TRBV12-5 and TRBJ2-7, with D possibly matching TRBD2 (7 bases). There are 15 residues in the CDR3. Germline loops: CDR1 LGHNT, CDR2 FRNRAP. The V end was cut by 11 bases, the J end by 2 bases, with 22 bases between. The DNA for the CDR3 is TGTGCTCGGGGCGATGGGGGGGGGCCCACCTACGAGCAGTACTTC. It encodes CARGDGGGPTYEQYF.

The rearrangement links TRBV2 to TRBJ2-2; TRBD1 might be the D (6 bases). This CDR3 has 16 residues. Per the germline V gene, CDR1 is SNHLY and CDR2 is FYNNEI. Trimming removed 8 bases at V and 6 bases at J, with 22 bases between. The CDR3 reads CASLFDAGVNAGELFF. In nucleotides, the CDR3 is TGTGCCAGCCTCTTCGATGCAGGGGTTAATGCCGGGGAGCTGTTTTTT.

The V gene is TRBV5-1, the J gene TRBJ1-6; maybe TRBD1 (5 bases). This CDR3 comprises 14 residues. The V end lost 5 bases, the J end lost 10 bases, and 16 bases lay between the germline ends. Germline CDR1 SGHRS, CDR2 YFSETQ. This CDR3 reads CASRSGMDGSPLHF. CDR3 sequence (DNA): TGCGCCAGCAGGTCAGGGATGGATGGCTCACCCCTCCACTTT.

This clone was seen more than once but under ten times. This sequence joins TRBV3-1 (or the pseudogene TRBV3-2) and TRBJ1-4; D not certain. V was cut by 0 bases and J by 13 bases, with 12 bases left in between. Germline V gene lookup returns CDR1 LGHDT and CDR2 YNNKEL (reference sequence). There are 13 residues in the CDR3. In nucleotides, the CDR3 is TGTGCCAGCAGCCAAGAGAACTCCAAGCCACTGTTTTTT. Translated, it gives CASSQENSKPLFF.

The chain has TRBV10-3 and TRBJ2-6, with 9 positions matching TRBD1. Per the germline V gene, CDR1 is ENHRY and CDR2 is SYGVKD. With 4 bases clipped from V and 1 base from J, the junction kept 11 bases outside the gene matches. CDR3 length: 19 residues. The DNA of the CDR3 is TGTGCCATCAGTGGACGGGACAGGGCTACCGCGTCTGGGGCCAACGTCCTGACTTTC. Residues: CAISGRDRATASGANVLTF.

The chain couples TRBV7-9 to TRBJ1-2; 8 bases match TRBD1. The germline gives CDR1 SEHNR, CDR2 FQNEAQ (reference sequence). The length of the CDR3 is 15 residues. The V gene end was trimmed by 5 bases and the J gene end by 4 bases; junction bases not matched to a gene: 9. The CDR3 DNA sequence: TGTGCCAGCAGCCCGACAGGGGATAGGGGCTATGGCTACACCTTC. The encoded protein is CASSPTGDRGYGYTF.

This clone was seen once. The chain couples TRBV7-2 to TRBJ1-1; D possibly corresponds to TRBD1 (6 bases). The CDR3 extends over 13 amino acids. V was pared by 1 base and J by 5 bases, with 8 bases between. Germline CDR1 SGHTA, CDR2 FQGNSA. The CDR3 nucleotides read TGTGCCAGCAGCTTAGACAGGGTTACTGAAGCTTTCTTT. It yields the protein CASSLDRVTEAFF.

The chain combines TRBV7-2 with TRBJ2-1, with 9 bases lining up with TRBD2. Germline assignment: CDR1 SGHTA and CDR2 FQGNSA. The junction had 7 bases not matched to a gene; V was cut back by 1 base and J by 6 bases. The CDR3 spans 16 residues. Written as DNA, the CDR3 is TGTGCCAGCAGCTTAGGCGGCGGGGGGGCCTTCAATGAGCAGTTCTTC. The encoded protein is CASSLGGGGAFNEQFF.

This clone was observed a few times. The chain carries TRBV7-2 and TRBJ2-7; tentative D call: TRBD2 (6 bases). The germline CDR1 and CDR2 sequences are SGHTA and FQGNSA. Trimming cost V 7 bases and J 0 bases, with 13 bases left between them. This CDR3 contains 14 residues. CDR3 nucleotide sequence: TGTGCCAGCAAAAGGACTACCAGCTCCTACGAGCAGTACTTC. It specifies CASKRTTSSYEQYF.

The CDR3 is CASSLYLAASSYNEQFF. CDR3 coding DNA: TGTGCCAGCAGTTTATACCTAGCGGCAAGCTCCTACAATGAGCAGTTCTTC. V usage is TRBV27 and J usage is TRBJ2-1; 7 bases fit TRBD2. V shed 1 base and J 0 bases; nucleotides not matched to a gene: 6. Germline CDR1 MNHEY, CDR2 SMNVEV (reference sequence). The CDR3 loop spans 17 amino acids.

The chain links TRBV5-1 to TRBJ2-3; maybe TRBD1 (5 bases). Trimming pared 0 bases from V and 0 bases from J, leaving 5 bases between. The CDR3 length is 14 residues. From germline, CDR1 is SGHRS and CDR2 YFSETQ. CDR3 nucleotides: TGCGCCAGCAGCTTGGGGACAAGCACAGATACGCAGTATTTT. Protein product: CASSLGTSTDTQYF. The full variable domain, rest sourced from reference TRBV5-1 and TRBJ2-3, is KAGVTQTPRYLIKTRGQQVTLSCSPISGHRSVSWYQQTPGQGLQFLFEYFSETQRNKGNFPGRFSGRQFSNSRSEMNVSTLELGDSALYLCASSLGTSTDTQYFGPGTRLTVL.

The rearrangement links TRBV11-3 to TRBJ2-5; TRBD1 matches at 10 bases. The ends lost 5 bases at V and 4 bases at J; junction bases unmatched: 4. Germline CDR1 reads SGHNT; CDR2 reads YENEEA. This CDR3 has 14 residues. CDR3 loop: CASSRTGGSETQYF. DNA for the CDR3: TGTGCCAGCAGCCGGACAGGGGGTTCAGAGACCCAGTACTTC.

CDR3 nucleotide sequence: TGTGCCAGCAGTGCCCCGGGTTCCGGGGCCAACGTCCTGACTTTC. It is translated as CASSAPGSGANVLTF. The chain carries TRBV25-1 and TRBJ2-6; D is undetermined. Per germline, CDR1 MGHDK and CDR2 SYGVNS. The germline V and J ends were trimmed by 4 bases and 4 bases, with 11 bases remaining between them. The CDR3 is 15 amino acids. The variable domain in full, with the rest retrieved from reference TRBV25-1 and TRBJ2-6, is EADIYQTPRYLVIGTGKKITLECSQTMGHDKMYWYQQDPGMELHLIHYSYGVNSTEKGDLSSESTVSRIRTEHFPLTLESARPSHTSQYLCASSAPGSGANVLTFGAGSRLTVL.

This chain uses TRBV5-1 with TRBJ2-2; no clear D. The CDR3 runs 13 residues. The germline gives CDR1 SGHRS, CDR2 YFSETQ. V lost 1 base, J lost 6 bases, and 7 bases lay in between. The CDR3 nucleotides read TGCGCCAGCAGCTTGAGAAGCCCCGGGGAGCTGTTTTTT. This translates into CASSLRSPGELFF.

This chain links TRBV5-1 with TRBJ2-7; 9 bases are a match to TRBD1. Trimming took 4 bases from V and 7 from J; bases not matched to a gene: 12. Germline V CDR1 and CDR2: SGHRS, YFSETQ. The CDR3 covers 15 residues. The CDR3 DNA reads TGCGCCAGCAGCACGGCCGGGACAGGGATGCGGGAGCAGTACTTC. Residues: CASSTAGTGMREQYF.

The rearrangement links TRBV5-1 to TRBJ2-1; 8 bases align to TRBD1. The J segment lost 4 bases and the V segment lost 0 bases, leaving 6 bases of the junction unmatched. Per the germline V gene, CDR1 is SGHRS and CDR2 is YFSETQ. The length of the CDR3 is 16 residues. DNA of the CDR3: TGCGCCAGCAGCTTGGGGACAGGGAGGAGTTACAATGAGCAGTTCTTC. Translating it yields CASSLGTGRSYNEQFF.

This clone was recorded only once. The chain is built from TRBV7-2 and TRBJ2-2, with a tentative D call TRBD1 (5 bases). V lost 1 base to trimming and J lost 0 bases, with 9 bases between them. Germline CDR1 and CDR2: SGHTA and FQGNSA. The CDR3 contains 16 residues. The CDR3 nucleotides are TGTGCCAGCAGCTTAGGATCGACAGCGAACACCGGGGAGCTGTTTTTT. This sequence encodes CASSLGSTANTGELFF.